This paragraph reports one TCR beta chain. In the authors' workflow: Scientists estimated how many nucleated cells there were by amplifying reference gene primers. TCRdb's copy holds only in-frame clones and misses some; the assay was immunoSEQ multiplex PCR. From that table come the V and J calls and clone size; the DNA was used to work out D and trimming. The sample holds some 320,000 clones, about 91% seen once. The sample belongs to a study of blood T cell repertoires in COVID-19. The ends were cut back, 0 bases at V and 1 base at J, with 12 bases in the middle. This CDR3 is 16 amino acids long. The germline CDR1 and CDR2 sequences are LGHNA and YNFKEQ.

The receptor comes from a woman aged 30 to 39 who had recovered from COVID-19. Sequenced sample: peripheral blood. The V gene is TRBV4-2, the J gene TRBJ1-1; D ambiguous. CDR3 DNA: TGTGCCAGCAGCCAAGACCCACGAGTGTGGAACACTGAAGCTTTCTTT. Residues: CASSQDPRVWNTEAFF.